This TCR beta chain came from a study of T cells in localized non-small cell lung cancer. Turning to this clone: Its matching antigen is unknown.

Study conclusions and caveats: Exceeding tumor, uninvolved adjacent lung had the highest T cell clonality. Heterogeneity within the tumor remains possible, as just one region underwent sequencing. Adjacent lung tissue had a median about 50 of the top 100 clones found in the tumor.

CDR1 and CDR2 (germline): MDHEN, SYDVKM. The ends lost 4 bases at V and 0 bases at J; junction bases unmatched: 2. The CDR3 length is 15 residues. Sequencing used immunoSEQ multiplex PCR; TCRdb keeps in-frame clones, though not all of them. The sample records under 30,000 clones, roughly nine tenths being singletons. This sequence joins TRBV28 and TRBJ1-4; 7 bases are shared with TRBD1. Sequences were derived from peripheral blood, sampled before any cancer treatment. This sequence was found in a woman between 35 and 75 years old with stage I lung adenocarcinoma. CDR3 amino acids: CASSSGTATNEKLFF. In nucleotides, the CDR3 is TGTGCCAGCAGTTCTGGGACAGCAACTAATGAAAAACTGTTTTTT.